Here is one TCR beta chain with its context. The sample belongs to a study of blood T cell repertoires in COVID-19. The repertoire was sequenced with immunoSEQ multiplex PCR; TCRdb's copy has only in-frame clones and lacks some. The profile covers 260,000 or so clones, with around 88% appearing a single time and more than 1% taken by the ten largest. The sequencing input was PBMCs or T cells enriched from blood (not recorded which). This TCR came from a woman in her forties with acute COVID-19.

The CDR3 bases are TGTGCCAGCAGTGAAGATGGCAGGGGTGACTATGGCTACACCTTC. The encoded protein is CASSEDGRGDYGYTF. The chain recombines TRBV25-1 with TRBJ1-2, with TRBD1 as a possible D gene (6 bases). The CDR3 runs to 15 residues. The ends were cut back, 2 bases at V and 3 bases at J, with 13 bases in the middle. CDR1 MGHDK and CDR2 SYGVNS come from the germline V gene.